This T cell receptor beta chain was retrieved from a study of T cells in Graves' hyperthyroidism and ophthalmopathy. General observations from the study: Blood samples included most of the expanded thyroid clonotypes exceeding 0.001.

A note on this clonotype: Its target is unknown.

The length of the CDR3 is 14 residues. Germline CDR1 and CDR2: SEHNR and FQNEAQ (reference sequence). Trimming stripped 3 bases from V and 5 bases from J, with 10 bases between. Amplification targeted TCR beta CDR3 regions from RNA transcripts. With the HTBI primer set, the TCR CDR3 went through a first round of RT-PCR. MiXCR was run by TCRdb on the multiplex PCR reads, yielding one entry per CDR3 protein. The sample carries about 410,000 distinct CDR3 sequences, roughly 14% recorded once. PBMCs stemmed from around 10 ml fresh peripheral blood. The chain combines TRBV7-9 with TRBJ2-2; no definite D call. This sequence originates from a man between 18 and 29 years old with Graves' ophthalmopathy. Input material: blood. CDR3 bases: TGTGCCAGCAGCTTGGGCGGTGGGACCGGGGAGCTGTTTTTT. It is translated as CASSLGGGTGELFF.